One and the same sample provided the 31 T cell receptor beta chains below, sequenced in a study of T cell repertoires in cytomegalovirus infection. TCRdb ran MiXCR on the reads and lists one entry per CDR3 protein. The sample yields hundreds of thousands of distinct CDR3 sequences, 35% seen once. Sequences were obtained from PBMCs. These receptors were collected from a human donor in good health (CMV status not recorded). Some clones in this sample may be carry-over from other donors' samples.

CDR3 residues: CASSSNTGGGEQFF. In DNA form, the CDR3 reads TGTGCCAGCAGCTCCAATACAGGGGGAGGTGAGCAGTTCTTC. This chain connects TRBV5-4 to TRBJ2-1; 8 positions agree with TRBD1. The junction had 8 bases not matched to a gene; V was cut back by 3 bases and J by 9 bases. This CDR3 spans 14 amino acids. Germline V gene sequence: CDR1 SGHNT, CDR2 YYREEE (reference sequence).

This clonotype was counted between two and nine times. CDR3 sequence: CSARRASTDTQYF. CDR3 coding DNA: TGCAGTGCTAGACGGGCTAGCACAGATACGCAGTATTTT. The chain couples TRBV20-1 to TRBJ2-3; no clear D gene. CDR3 length: 13 residues. Trimming removed 2 bases at V and 0 bases at J, with 6 bases between. CDR1 and CDR2 from the germline V gene are DFQATT and SNEGSKA (reference sequence).

J is TRBJ1-6 and V is TRBV6-1; TRBD1 is a possible D gene (5 bases). Between the trimmed V and J ends, which lost 5 bases and 0 bases, there was a span of 17 bases. CDR3 length: 18 residues. Germline CDR1 is MNHNS and CDR2 is SASEGT. The CDR3 nucleotides are TGTGCCAGCAGTCTTCGGGACCGTCAAAGCTCCTATAATTCACCCCTCCACTTT. As protein: CASSLRDRQSSYNSPLHF.

This rearrangement joins TRBV7-2 to TRBJ1-5, with D maybe TRBD1 (5 bases). The CDR3 loop spans 14 amino acids. V lost 2 bases and J 8 bases, leaving 13 bases between the germline ends. The germline gives CDR1 SGHTA, CDR2 FQGNSA. CDR3 sequence (DNA): TGTGCCAGCAGCTTACATTCAGGGTCAGAGCCCCAGCATTTT. It encodes CASSLHSGSEPQHF.

This clonotype has ten or more counts. J is TRBJ2-5 and V is TRBV28, with D maybe TRBD2 (5 bases). The CDR3 is made up of 12 amino acids. V gave up 5 bases and J gave up 5 bases, with 9 bases separating them. From germline, CDR1 is MDHEN and CDR2 SYDVKM. CDR3 sequence (DNA): TGTGCCAGCAGTGCGGGTGGGGAGACCCAGTACTTC. As protein: CASSAGGETQYF.

This clonotype came up a few times. The V gene is TRBV28, the J gene TRBJ2-3; 12 nucleotides align to TRBD2. The germline V gene has CDR1 MDHEN and CDR2 SYDVKM. The CDR3 is 16 residues long. V trimming: 6 bases; J trimming: 4 bases; junction bases outside the gene matches: 8. CDR3 sequence: CASSRPGLAGPDTQYF. The CDR3 nucleotides read TGTGCCAGCAGCCGGCCGGGACTAGCGGGCCCAGATACGCAGTATTTT.

V usage is TRBV24-1 and J usage is TRBJ2-1; 9 bases agree with TRBD2. Germline CDR1 and CDR2: KGHDR and SFDVKD. The CDR3 covers 16 residues. Trimming at V came to 4 bases and at J to 15 bases, leaving 18 bases not matched to a gene. CDR3 DNA: TGTGCCACCAGTGACCCATCCGGGACTAGCCGGATCGTACGGTTCTTC. Protein sequence: CATSDPSGTSRIVRFF.

This clonotype was picked up one time. A read error may produce the germline difference seen at one junction end. V gene TRBV7-8 combines with J gene TRBJ2-1; 13 positions match TRBD2. Germline V gene data show CDR1 as SGHVS and CDR2 as FQNEAQ. The CDR3 spans 19 residues. The CDR3 sequence: CASSFRTSGGMSSYNEQLF. The DNA for the CDR3 is TGTGCCAGCAGCTTTAGGACTAGCGGGGGCATGAGCTCCTACAATGAGCAGTTATTC.

The chain is built from TRBV27 and TRBJ1-1; no clear D. V was clipped by 7 bases and J by 0 bases, with 15 bases between them. The CDR3 is 15 amino acids. Per the germline V gene, CDR1 is MNHEY and CDR2 is SMNVEV (reference sequence). The CDR3 DNA follows: TGTGCCAGCACGGGATTGGGCGGAGTGAACACTGAAGCTTTCTTT. It is translated as CASTGLGGVNTEAFF.

The rearrangement joins TRBV20-1 to TRBJ2-1; D is undetermined. Trimming removed 6 bases at V and 8 bases at J, with 14 bases between. Germline CDR1 reads DFQATT; CDR2 reads SNEGSKA (reference sequence). The CDR3 runs to 12 residues. The CDR3 DNA sequence: TGCAGTGCCCATAAGGGAAGACATGAGCAGTTCTTC. Residues: CSAHKGRHEQFF.

This clonotype has ten or more counts. The chain employs TRBV28 and TRBJ2-2; D gene uncertain. Germline values: CDR1 MDHEN, CDR2 SYDVKM. The CDR3 extends over 13 amino acids. With 7 bases removed from V and 7 bases from J, the gap between germline ends came to 13 bases. The DNA of the CDR3 is TGTGCCAGCAACTTAGCCGAGGACGGGGAGCTGTTTTTT. This codes for CASNLAEDGELFF.

This clonotype was seen only a few times. The chain couples TRBV7-2 to TRBJ1-2; D is unresolved. CDR1 and CDR2 (germline): SGHTA, FQGNSA. The CDR3 loop spans 14 amino acids. The V and J ends lost 3 bases and 4 bases respectively, with 12 bases between them. CDR3 sequence: CASSLGRGFYGYTF. CDR3 DNA sequence: TGTGCCAGCAGCTTGGGCAGAGGATTCTATGGCTACACCTTC.

This sequence joins TRBV3-1 and TRBJ2-3, with D perhaps TRBD2 (5 bases). The CDR3 is 15 amino acids. With 1 base removed from V and 2 bases from J, the gap between germline ends came to 10 bases. From germline, CDR1 is LGHDT and CDR2 YNNKEL (reference sequence). The CDR3: CASSQVLAPTDTQYF. CDR3 bases: TGTGCCAGCAGCCAAGTGCTAGCTCCCACAGATACGCAGTATTTT.

This clonotype has just a few counts. This chain uses TRBV7-2 with TRBJ2-5; 9 nucleotides line up with TRBD2. The germline CDR1 and CDR2 sequences are SGHTA and FQGNSA. The CDR3 totals 21 residues. V trimming: 6 bases; J trimming: 2 bases; junction bases outside the gene matches: 25. CDR3 residues: CASSSWGLAGRIQLGQETQYF. The CDR3 DNA sequence: TGTGCCAGCAGTAGTTGGGGCCTAGCGGGGCGGATCCAATTGGGGCAAGAGACCCAGTACTTC. The full variable domain, with the rest looked up from reference TRBV7-2 and TRBJ2-5, is GAGVSQSPSNKVTEKGKDVELRCDPISGHTALYWYRQSLGQGLEFLIYFQGNSAPDKSGLPSDRFSAERTGGSVSTLTIQRTQQEDSAVYLCASSSWGLAGRIQLGQETQYFGPGTRLLVL.

V gene TRBV5-5 combines with J gene TRBJ2-7; D is undetermined. The V and J ends lost 4 bases and 4 bases respectively, with 24 bases between them. The CDR3 runs to 17 residues. Germline assignment: CDR1 SGHKS and CDR2 YYEKEE (reference sequence). The CDR3 DNA reads as TGTGCCAGCAGCCCGATAACAACACGAGTTCGGAGTTACGAGCAGTACTTC. Amino acids: CASSPITTRVRSYEQYF.

The chain has TRBV5-4 and TRBJ2-3, with D unresolved. There are 15 residues in the CDR3. In germline, CDR1 is SGHNT, CDR2 YYREEE (reference sequence). V shed 4 bases and J shed 2 bases, with 14 bases lying between them. In nucleotides, the CDR3 is TGTGCCAGCAGCCCCTCGACGGTAGTCACAGATACGCAGTATTTT. Its protein is CASSPSTVVTDTQYF.

J is TRBJ2-1 and V is TRBV19, with TRBD1 matching 10 bases. Germline V gives CDR1 LNHDA, CDR2 SQIVND (reference sequence). The V and J ends lost 4 bases and 4 bases, in that order; junction bases with no gene match: 13. The CDR3 covers 18 residues. The CDR3 sequence is CASSSEVGQGVKYNEQFF. The CDR3 nucleotides read TGTGCCAGTAGTAGCGAGGTCGGACAGGGGGTCAAATACAATGAGCAGTTCTTC.

This sequence joins TRBV6-1 and TRBJ2-3; D is undetermined. V lost 6 bases, J lost 0 bases, and 7 bases lay in between. CDR1 and CDR2 from the germline V gene are MNHNS and SASEGT. CDR3 length: 13 amino acids. The CDR3 region has the DNA TGTGCCAGCAGCACCCCGAGCACAGATACGCAGTATTTT. The encoded protein is CASSTPSTDTQYF.

The V call is TRBV28, the J call TRBJ2-4; D call uncertain. The CDR3 is 15 residues long. The V end lost 5 bases, the J end lost 6 bases, and 17 bases lay between the germline ends. Germline V gene data show CDR1 as MDHEN and CDR2 as SYDVKM. DNA of the CDR3: TGTGCCAGCAGTGATGTGGGGATCAACGGAAACATTCAGTACTTC. This gives the protein CASSDVGINGNIQYF. Supplemented by reference TRBV28 and TRBJ2-4, the full variable domain reads DVKVTQSSRYLVKRTGEKVFLECVQDMDHENMFWYRQDPGLGLRLIYFSYDVKMKEKGDIPEGYSVSREKKERFSLILESASTNQTSMYLCASSDVGINGNIQYFGAGTRLSVL.

This chain links TRBV4-2 with TRBJ2-5, with 12 nucleotides matching TRBD2. Per the germline V gene, CDR1 is LGHNA and CDR2 is YNFKEQ. V dropped 1 base and J dropped 2; count of bases not matched to a gene: 2. This CDR3 is 16 amino acids long. The CDR3 spells CASSQGLAGEQETQYF. Here the CDR3 DNA reads TGTGCCAGCAGCCAAGGACTAGCGGGGGAGCAAGAGACCCAGTACTTC.

The chain links TRBV28 to TRBJ1-5; the D is unclear. The CDR3 spans 12 residues. Trimming pared 5 bases from V and 4 bases from J, leaving 6 bases between. Germline CDR1 MDHEN, CDR2 SYDVKM. CDR3 sequence (DNA): TGTGCCAGCAGTGCATGGAATCAGCCCCAGCATTTT. This codes for CASSAWNQPQHF.

The chain recombines TRBV7-3 with TRBJ1-6, with D perhaps TRBD1 (5 bases). The CDR3 contains 15 residues. V lost 5 bases and J lost 7, with 15 bases in between. Looked up from germline, CDR1 is SGHTA and CDR2 is FQGTGA. CDR3: CASSQSGTTNSPLHF. The DNA of the CDR3 is TGTGCCAGCAGCCAGTCCGGGACGACGAATTCACCCCTCCACTTT.

The chain carries TRBV4-1 and TRBJ2-3, with 10 positions matching TRBD2. The CDR3 runs to 20 residues. Per the germline V gene, CDR1 is MGHRA and CDR2 is YSYEKL. Trimming cost V 1 base and J 5 bases; bases outside gene matches: 18. The CDR3 sequence: CASSQVNSGRAERRKDTQYF. The CDR3, as DNA: TGCGCCAGCAGCCAAGTCAACAGCGGGAGGGCAGAGCGGAGGAAAGATACGCAGTATTTT.

The chain couples TRBV6-1 to TRBJ2-3; 11 bases map to TRBD2. V dropped 1 base and J dropped 7; count of bases not matched to a gene: 7. The CDR3 contains 16 residues. Germline V CDR1 and CDR2: MNHNS, SASEGT. CDR3 in amino acids: CASSEVSGGVQHTQYF. The DNA for the CDR3 is TGTGCCAGCAGTGAAGTTAGCGGGGGGGTGCAGCATACGCAGTATTTT.

This clonotype has a count of ten or more. The CDR3 DNA is TGTGCCAGCAGCCTCAGACTAGCGGGAGGGCCGGGGCAGTACTTC. This encodes CASSLRLAGGPGQYF. The chain links TRBV7-2 to TRBJ2-7, with 14 bases identical to TRBD2. Germline loops: CDR1 SGHTA, CDR2 FQGNSA. Trimming took 5 bases from V and 9 from J; bases not matched to a gene: 9. The CDR3 covers 15 residues.

The rearrangement joins TRBV7-2 to TRBJ1-2; weak D call: TRBD1 (5 bases). The germline V gene encodes CDR1 SGHTA and CDR2 FQGNSA. V dropped 5 bases and J dropped 4 bases, with 14 bases sitting between them. The CDR3 is made up of 14 amino acids. The CDR3: CASSLGRDGYGYTF. The CDR3 coding sequence is TGTGCCAGCAGCCTGGGGAGGGACGGCTATGGCTACACCTTC.

Comments on this clonotype: Being one base from a much bigger clone, this may be a read error. V usage is TRBV7-6 and J usage is TRBJ2-3; TRBD2 matches at 16 bases. Germline V gene lookup returns CDR1 SGHVS and CDR2 FNYEAQ. The length of the CDR3 is 20 residues. The DNA for the CDR3 is TGTGCCAACAGCGCAAAACTTCCGGGACTAGCGGGGGGGAACACAGATACGCAGTATTTT. This codes for CANSAKLPGLAGGNTDTQYF.

This clonotype was seen more than once but under ten times. The chain joins TRBV28 to TRBJ1-3; a possible D gene is TRBD1 (5 bases). The CDR3 length is 18 residues. Per germline, CDR1 MDHEN and CDR2 SYDVKM. V gave up 5 bases and J gave up 0 bases, with 20 bases separating them. The CDR3 protein is CASSRPGRDHSSGNTIYF. The DNA of the CDR3 is TGTGCCAGCAGTCGACCAGGCAGGGACCACTCCTCTGGAAACACCATATATTTT.

Only one count was recorded for this clonotype. The gene calls are TRBV7-4 and TRBJ2-5; D possibly matches TRBD1 or TRBD2 (6 bases each). CDR3 length equals 16 residues. Germline V gene data show CDR1 as SGHVT and CDR2 as SQSDAQ. V lost 6 bases, J lost 4 bases, and 21 bases lay in between. The CDR3 sequence: CASSPKGGKARETQYF. The CDR3 bases are TGTGCCAGCAGTCCCAAAGGGGGGAAGGCTCGAGAGACCCAGTACTTC.

The chain joins TRBV6-5 to TRBJ2-4, with 11 positions matching TRBD1. Unmatched junction bases numbered 8, after V lost 8 bases and J lost 8 bases. CDR3 length: 14 amino acids. Germline V gives CDR1 MNHEY, CDR2 SVGAGI. The CDR3 here is CASRPGQGGDIQYF. The CDR3, as DNA: TGTGCCAGCCGTCCGGGACAGGGGGGGGACATTCAGTACTTC.

The chain joins TRBV5-6 to TRBJ2-7, with 9 nucleotides matching TRBD1. Germline loops: CDR1 SGHDT, CDR2 YYEEEE. The CDR3 totals 17 residues. V was clipped by 4 bases and J by 1 base; unmatched bases: 12. CDR3 bases: TGTGCCAGCAGCACCAAGGCGGCCGGGACAGGGTCCTACGAGCAGTACTTC. It encodes CASSTKAAGTGSYEQYF.